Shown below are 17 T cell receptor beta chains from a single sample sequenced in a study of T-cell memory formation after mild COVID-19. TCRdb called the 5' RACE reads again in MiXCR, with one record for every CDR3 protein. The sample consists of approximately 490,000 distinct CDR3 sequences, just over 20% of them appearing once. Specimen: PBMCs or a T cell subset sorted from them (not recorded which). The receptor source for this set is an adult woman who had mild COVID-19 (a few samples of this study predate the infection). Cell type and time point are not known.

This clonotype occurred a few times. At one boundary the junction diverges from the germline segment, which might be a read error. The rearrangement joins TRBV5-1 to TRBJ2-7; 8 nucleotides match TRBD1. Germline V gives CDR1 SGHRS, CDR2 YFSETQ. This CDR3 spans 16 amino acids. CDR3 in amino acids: CATSPEAGGPLYEQYF. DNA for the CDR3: TGCGCCACCAGCCCTGAGGCAGGGGGCCCCCTCTACGAGCAGTACTTC.

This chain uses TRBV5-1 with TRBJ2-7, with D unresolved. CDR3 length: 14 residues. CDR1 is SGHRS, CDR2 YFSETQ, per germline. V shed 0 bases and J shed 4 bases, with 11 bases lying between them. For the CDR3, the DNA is TGCGCCAGCAGCTTGGGGCCCCAGATATACGAGCAGTACTTC. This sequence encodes CASSLGPQIYEQYF. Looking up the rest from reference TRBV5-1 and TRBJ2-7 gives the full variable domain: KAGVTQTPRYLIKTRGQQVTLSCSPISGHRSVSWYQQTPGQGLQFLFEYFSETQRNKGNFPGRFSGRQFSNSRSEMNVSTLELGDSALYLCASSLGPQIYEQYFGPGTRLTVT.

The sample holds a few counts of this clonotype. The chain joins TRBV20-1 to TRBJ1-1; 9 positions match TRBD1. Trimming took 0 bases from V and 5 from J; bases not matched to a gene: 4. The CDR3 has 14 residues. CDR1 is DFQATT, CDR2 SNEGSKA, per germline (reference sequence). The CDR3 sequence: CSARDRGQGTEAFF. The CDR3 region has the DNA TGCAGTGCTAGAGATCGGGGACAGGGAACTGAAGCTTTCTTT.

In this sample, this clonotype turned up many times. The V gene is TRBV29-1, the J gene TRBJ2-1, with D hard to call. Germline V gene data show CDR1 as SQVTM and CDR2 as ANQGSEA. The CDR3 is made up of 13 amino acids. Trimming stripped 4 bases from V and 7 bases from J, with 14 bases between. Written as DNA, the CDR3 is TGCAGCGTTGGGGAAGTCTACTCGAATGAGCAGTTCTTC. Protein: CSVGEVYSNEQFF.

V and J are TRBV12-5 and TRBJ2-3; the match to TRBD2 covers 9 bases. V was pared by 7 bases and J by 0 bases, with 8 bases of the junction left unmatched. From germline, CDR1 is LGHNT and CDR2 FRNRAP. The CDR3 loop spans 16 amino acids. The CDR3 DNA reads TGTGCTAGTGCTCCCGGCCTAGCGGGGAGCACAGATACGCAGTATTTT. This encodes CASAPGLAGSTDTQYF.

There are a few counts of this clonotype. The CDR3 DNA reads as TGCAGCGCGGGACGGGACACCGGGGAGCTGTTTTTT. Its protein product is CSAGRDTGELFF. The gene calls are TRBV20-1 and TRBJ2-2; D might be TRBD2 (6 bases). The length of the CDR3 is 12 residues. Germline V gene data show CDR1 as DFQATT and CDR2 as SNEGSKA (reference sequence).

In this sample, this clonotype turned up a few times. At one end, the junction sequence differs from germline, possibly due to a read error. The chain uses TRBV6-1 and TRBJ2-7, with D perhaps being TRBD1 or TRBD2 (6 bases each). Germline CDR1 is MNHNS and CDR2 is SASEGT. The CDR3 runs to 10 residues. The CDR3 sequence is CASRGGTDDF. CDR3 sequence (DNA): TGTGCCAGCAGAGGGGGGACGGATGACTTC.

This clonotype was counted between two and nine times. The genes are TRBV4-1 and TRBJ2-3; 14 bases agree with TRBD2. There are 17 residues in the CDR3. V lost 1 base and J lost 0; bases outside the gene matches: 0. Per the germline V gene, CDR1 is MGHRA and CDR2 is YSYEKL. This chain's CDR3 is CASSQGTSGGSTDTQYF. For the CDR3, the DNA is TGCGCCAGCAGCCAAGGGACTAGCGGGGGGAGCACAGATACGCAGTATTTT.

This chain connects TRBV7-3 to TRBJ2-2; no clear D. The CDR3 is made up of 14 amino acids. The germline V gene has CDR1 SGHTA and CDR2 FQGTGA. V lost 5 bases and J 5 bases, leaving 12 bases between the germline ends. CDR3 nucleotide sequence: TGTGCCAGCAGCCGAGACCCTGGGACCGGGGAGCTGTTTTTT. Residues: CASSRDPGTGELFF. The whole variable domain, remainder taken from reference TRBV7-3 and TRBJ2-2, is GAGVSQTPSNKVTEKGKYVELRCDPISGHTALYWYRQSLGQGPEFLIYFQGTGAADDSGLPNDRFFAVRPEGSVSTLKIQRTERGDSAVYLCASSRDPGTGELFFGEGSRLTVL.

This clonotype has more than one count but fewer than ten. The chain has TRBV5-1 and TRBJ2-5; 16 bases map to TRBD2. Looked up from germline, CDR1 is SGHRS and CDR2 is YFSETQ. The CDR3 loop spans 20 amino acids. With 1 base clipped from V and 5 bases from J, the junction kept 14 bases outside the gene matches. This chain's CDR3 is CASSLLSGTSGGALRETQYF. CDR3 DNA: TGCGCCAGCAGCTTGTTATCCGGGACTAGCGGGGGGGCCTTACGGGAGACCCAGTACTTC.

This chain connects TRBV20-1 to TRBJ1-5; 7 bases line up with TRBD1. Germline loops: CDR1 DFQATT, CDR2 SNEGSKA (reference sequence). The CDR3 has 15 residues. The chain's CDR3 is CRGQGDRESNQPQHF. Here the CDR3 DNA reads TGCAGAGGGCAGGGCGACAGGGAAAGCAATCAGCCCCAGCATTTT.

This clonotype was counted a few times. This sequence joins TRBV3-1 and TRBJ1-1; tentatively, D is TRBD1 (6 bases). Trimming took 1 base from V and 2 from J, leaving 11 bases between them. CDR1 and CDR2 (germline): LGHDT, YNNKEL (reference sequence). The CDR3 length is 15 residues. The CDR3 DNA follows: TGTGCCAGCAGCCAAGGGGGGGGCGCTAACACTGAAGCTTTCTTT. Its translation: CASSQGGGANTEAFF.

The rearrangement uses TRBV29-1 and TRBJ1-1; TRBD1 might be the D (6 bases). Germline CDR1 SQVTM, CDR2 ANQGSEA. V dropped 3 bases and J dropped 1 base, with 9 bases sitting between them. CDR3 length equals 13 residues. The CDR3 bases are TGCAGCGTTGATCTCAGGGGGAACACTGAAGCTTTCTTT. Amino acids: CSVDLRGNTEAFF.

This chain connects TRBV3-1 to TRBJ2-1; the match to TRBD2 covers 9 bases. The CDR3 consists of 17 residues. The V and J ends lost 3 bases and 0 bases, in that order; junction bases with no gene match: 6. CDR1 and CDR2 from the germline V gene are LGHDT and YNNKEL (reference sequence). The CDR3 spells CASSHSSGRISYNEQFF. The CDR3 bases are TGTGCCAGCAGCCATTCCAGCGGGAGGATCTCCTACAATGAGCAGTTCTTC.

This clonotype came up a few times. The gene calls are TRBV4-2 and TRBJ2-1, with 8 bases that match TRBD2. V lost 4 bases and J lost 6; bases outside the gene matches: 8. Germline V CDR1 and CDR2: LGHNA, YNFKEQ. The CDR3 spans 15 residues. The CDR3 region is CASSRNGGALNEQFF. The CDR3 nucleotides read TGTGCCAGCAGCCGGAACGGGGGGGCCCTCAATGAGCAGTTCTTC.

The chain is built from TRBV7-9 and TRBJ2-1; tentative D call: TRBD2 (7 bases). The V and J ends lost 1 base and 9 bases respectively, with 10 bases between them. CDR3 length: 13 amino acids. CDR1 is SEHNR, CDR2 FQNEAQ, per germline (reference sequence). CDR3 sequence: CASSLGRGAEQFF. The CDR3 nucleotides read TGTGCCAGCAGCTTAGGACGGGGGGCTGAGCAGTTCTTC.

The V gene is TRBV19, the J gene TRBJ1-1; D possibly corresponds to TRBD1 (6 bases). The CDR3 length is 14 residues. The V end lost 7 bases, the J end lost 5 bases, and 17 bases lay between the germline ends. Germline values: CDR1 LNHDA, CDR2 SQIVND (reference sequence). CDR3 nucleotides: TGTGCCAGTAATCATGGGGGGCTGGAGACTGAAGCTTTCTTT. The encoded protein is CASNHGGLETEAFF.